The text below deals with one T cell receptor beta chain. Clones were sequenced by immunoSEQ multiplex PCR, and TCRdb holds only the in-frame ones, with some missing. This repertoire shows 100,000 to 150,000 clones, more than 80% found once; its top ten account for about 4.4%. These data originate in a study of T cell responses to AZD1222 COVID-19 vaccine. Trimming shortened V by 8 bases and J by 15 bases, and 14 bases separated the two germline ends. The CDR3 runs 10 residues. Germline V gene data show CDR1 as LGHDT and CDR2 as YNNKEL (reference sequence). The sample consisted of peripheral blood, taken 28 days after the second AZD1222 dose. This TCR was sampled from an adult who received the AZD1222 COVID-19 vaccine. This chain links TRBV3-1 (or the pseudogene TRBV3-2) with TRBJ2-1; tentatively, D is TRBD2 (6 bases). As DNA, the CDR3 is TGTGCCAGCGGGCGGGGATTTCTGTTCTTC. It codes for CASGRGFLFF.